This TCR beta chain emerged from a study of regulatory T cells in long-lasting Graves disease. Time point specified: persistent/refractory GD, antithyroid drugs over 5 years with positive TRAb. From PBMCs, RNA was extracted and then used to make the TCR library. Combining iRepertoire HTBI primers with Arm-PCR of CDR3 regions, the authors built TCR beta libraries. From the multiplex PCR reads, TCRdb called clonotypes with MiXCR, one entry per CDR3 protein. Here the sample spans 700,000 or so distinct CDR3 sequences, around 30% being singletons. About this clonotype itself: Its specificity is not known.

Study observations and caveats: TRBV28, TRBJ1-2 and TRBJ2-5 were segments that persistent disease favored.

This CDR3 is built from 13 residues. Trimming took off 3 bases at V and 5 bases at J, with 13 bases between the two ends. The germline V gene has CDR1 DFQATT and CDR2 SNEGSKA (reference sequence). This receptor was identified in a female donor with Graves disease. The J gene is TRBJ1-2, the V gene TRBV20-1, with a weak D call TRBD1 (6 bases). Sequences were derived from peripheral blood mononuclear cells (PBMCs), sampled when the disease was refractory, from a patient treated with antithyroid drugs. The CDR3 DNA sequence: TGCAGTGCTAGGGTGGCAGGGGATTATGGCTACACCTTC. The encoded protein is CSARVAGDYGYTF.